Listed here is a single T cell receptor (beta chain). In the authors' methods: Reference gene primer amplification yielded estimated nucleated cell counts. Profiled with immunoSEQ multiplex PCR; TCRdb holds only in-frame clones, not every one. V and J calls and clone size are those listed in that table; D and trimming were worked out from the DNA. The sample lists under 60,000 clones, approximately 87% occurring once. This CDR3 has 14 residues. V lost 8 bases and J 0 bases, leaving 13 bases between the germline ends. Per the germline V gene, CDR1 is KGHDR and CDR2 is SFDVKD. This entry belongs to a study of blood T cell repertoires in COVID-19. Study summary: Some COVID-19 samples were acute and others convalescent; all came from the United States, Italy and Spain. Sample material is recorded as cDNA or gDNA derived from T cells, B-cell-depleted T cells, or PBMCs.

The clonotype was recovered from a human donor in a cohort sampled during active COVID-19. The specimen was peripheral blood. The rearrangement uses TRBV24-1 and TRBJ2-7; D is ambiguous. The CDR3 DNA follows: TGTGCCACCAAACGGAGCTACTTCTCCTACGAGCAGTACTTC. Translation: CATKRSYFSYEQYF.